These T cell receptor beta chains were read from a single sample in a study of PD-1 blockade in classical Hodgkin lymphoma. The table came from immunoSEQ multiplex PCR; TCRdb's copy has only in-frame clones and leaves some out. The repertoire holds approximately 44,000 clones, 60% to 85% seen once, with 2.5% to 3.5% in the top ten. Sequences were derived from peripheral blood mononuclear cells (PBMCs), sampled at baseline. These receptors were obtained from a human donor with classical Hodgkin lymphoma. CDR3s include the opening cysteine and the closing phenylalanine or tryptophan. D genes are given only for firm matches. Clone size, where shown, is once, few, many, or a class for clones that have expanded.

v_call	d_call	clone_size	j_call	cdr3_aa	cdr3_nt
TRBV4-3	-	-	TRBJ1-4	CASSQEVGGGEKLFF	TGCGCCAGCAGCCAAGAGGTAGGGGGTGGTGAAAAACTGTTTTTT
TRBV11-2	TRBD1	-	TRBJ2-3	CASSLEDRSFSTDTQYF	TGTGCCAGCAGCTTAGAGGACAGGTCGTTTAGCACAGATACGCAGTATTTT
TRBV28	-	-	TRBJ2-3	CASSFKVGGPVDTQYF	TGTGCCAGCAGTTTTAAAGTGGGGGGGCCGGTGGATACGCAGTATTTT
TRBV5-6	TRBD2	-	TRBJ2-7	CASSVGTSGIYEQYF	TGTGCCAGCAGCGTGGGGACTAGCGGGATCTACGAGCAGTACTTC
TRBV6-4	-	-	TRBJ1-1	CASSDSANTEAFF	TGTGCCAGCAGTGACTCTGCGAACACTGAAGCTTTCTTT
TRBV15	-	once	TRBJ1-5	CATSRGGEGQPQHF	TGTGCCACCAGCAGAGGCGGGGAGGGTCAGCCCCAGCATTTT
TRBV19	-	-	TRBJ1-6	CASSYDNWNSPLHF	TGTGCCAGTAGTTATGACAATTGGAATTCACCCCTCCACTTT
TRBV15	-	-	TRBJ2-1	CATSTERTIYNEQFF	TGTGCCACCAGCACCGAGCGGACTATTTACAATGAGCAGTTCTTC
TRBV28	TRBD2	-	TRBJ2-1	CASSLSAGVLGDNEQFF	TGTGCCAGCAGCTTGTCAGCGGGAGTCCTGGGGGACAATGAGCAGTTCTTC
TRBV28	-	few	TRBJ1-5	CASSFPTGLNQPQHF	TGTGCCAGCAGTTTCCCCACAGGGCTCAATCAGCCCCAGCATTTT
TRBV6-6	-	-	TRBJ2-2	CASSYEGRVDTGELFF	TGTGCCAGCAGTTACGAGGGGCGGGTAGACACCGGGGAGCTGTTTTTT
TRBV4-3	-	-	TRBJ2-7	CASSQDTGYYEQYF	TGCGCCAGCAGCCAAGATACAGGGTACTACGAGCAGTACTTC
TRBV5-6	-	few	TRBJ1-1	CASSLDNIRAFF	TGTGCCAGCAGCTTGGACAACATCCGTGCTTTCTTT
TRBV19	-	medium-sized	TRBJ1-1	CASSIGGPEAFF	TGTGCCAGTAGTATAGGAGGCCCTGAAGCTTTCTTT
TRBV19	-	-	TRBJ1-5	CASSILPGQPQHF	TGTGCCAGTAGTATCCTACCGGGCCAGCCCCAGCATTTT
TRBV9	-	-	TRBJ2-1	CASSVAVFSYNEQFF	TGTGCCAGCAGCGTAGCAGTGTTTTCCTACAATGAGCAGTTCTTC
TRBV18	-	-	TRBJ2-1	CASSLRNGPNEQFF	TGTGCCAGCTCATTGAGGAACGGCCCAAATGAGCAGTTCTTC
TRBV30	TRBD2	-	TRBJ2-1	CAWYPGLAANEQFF	TGTGCCTGGTATCCGGGACTAGCGGCAAATGAGCAGTTCTTC
TRBV29-1	-	-	TRBJ2-1	CSAAPPGGSTRYEQFF	TGCAGCGCAGCTCCCCCCGGGGGCTCAACGAGATATGAGCAGTTCTTC
TRBV14	-	-	TRBJ1-2	CASSQRTDGYTF	TGTGCCAGCAGCCAGAGGACTGATGGCTACACCTTC
TRBV30	-	-	TRBJ2-5	CAWGRETQYF	TGTGCCTGGGGTAGGGAGACCCAGTACTTC
TRBV19	-	few	TRBJ1-2	CASSPTGGYGYTF	TGTGCCAGTAGTCCGACGGGGGGGTATGGCTACACCTTC
TRBV9	-	-	TRBJ2-5	CASSLRGRQYF	TGTGCCAGCAGCCTCCGGGGACGGCAGTACTTC
TRBV2	-	-	TRBJ2-1	CASSDASYNEQFF	TGTGCCAGCAGTGACGCTTCCTACAATGAGCAGTTCTTC
TRBV6-1	-	-	TRBJ2-1	CASSPPVPSYNEQFF	TGTGCCAGCAGCCCCCCGGTCCCCTCCTACAATGAGCAGTTCTTC
TRBV10-1	-	-	TRBJ1-2	CASSGCGGYGYTF	TGCGCCAGCAGTGGTTGTGGCGGCTATGGCTACACCTTC
TRBV4-3	TRBD2	-	TRBJ2-3	CASSQDVASGGKDTQYF	TGCGCCAGCAGCCAAGATGTGGCTAGCGGGGGGAAAGATACGCAGTATTTT
TRBV7-3	TRBD2	-	TRBJ2-7	CASSLDSGSVYEQYF	TGTGCCAGCAGCCTAGATAGCGGGAGTGTTTACGAGCAGTACTTC
TRBV28	-	-	TRBJ1-1	CASSFKSGAGNTEAFF	TGTGCCAGCAGTTTTAAGTCCGGGGCAGGGAACACTGAAGCTTTCTTT
TRBV9	TRBD2	once	TRBJ2-7	CASSVGSVSGGRAGEQYF	TGTGCCAGCAGCGTAGGATCTGTTTCTGGAGGGAGGGCCGGCGAGCAGTACTTC
TRBV5-4	-	-	TRBJ1-1	CASSFRDPSIEAFF	TGTGCCAGCAGCTTCCGGGACCCGTCCATTGAAGCTTTCTTT
TRBV5-1	-	-	TRBJ2-7	CASSLRPYEQYF	TGCGCCAGCAGCTTGAGGCCCTACGAGCAGTACTTC
TRBV9	-	-	TRBJ1-1	CASSGGSNTEAFF	TGTGCCAGCAGCGGGGGATCAAACACTGAAGCTTTCTTT
TRBV7-9	-	-	TRBJ1-1	CASSLQGVTEAFF	TGTGCCAGCAGCTTACAGGGAGTTACTGAAGCTTTCTTT
TRBV9	TRBD1	-	TRBJ1-2	CASTDRDRVLTNYGYTF	TGTGCCAGCACCGATAGGGACAGGGTCCTTACTAACTATGGCTACACCTTC
TRBV7-3	-	-	TRBJ2-3	CASSPRGSSTDTQYF	TGTGCCAGCAGCCCGCGCGGTAGCAGCACAGATACGCAGTATTTT